This T cell receptor beta chain comes out of a study of control samples from healthy donors and cancer patients. Assay: immunoSEQ multiplex PCR; the TCRdb copy retains only in-frame clones and omits some. The sample consists of under 200,000 clones, about 94% of them appearing once. V lost 8 bases and J lost 6, with 13 bases in between. Germline assignment: CDR1 GTSNPN and CDR2 SVGIG (reference sequence). This CDR3 spans 11 amino acids. Material for sequencing was blood. J is TRBJ1-2 and V is TRBV30, with no clear D. The origin of this receptor is a woman in her fifties or sixties in good health. In DNA form, the CDR3 reads TGTGCCAGCCGAAGGGAGAATGGCTACACCTTC. It is translated as CASRRENGYTF.